This record looks at one TCR beta chain sequence and its context. This CDR3 is 12 amino acids long. Germline-derived CDR1 and CDR2 are SNHLY and FYNNEI. The data were taken from a study of radiation and T cells in renal cell carcinoma. TCRdb's copy holds only in-frame clones and misses some; the assay was immunoSEQ multiplex PCR. The sample holds 95,000 or so clones, approximately 86% seen once. Time point meaning: baseline pretreatment blood. Described treatment: 15 Gy SBRT to primary tumor, nephrectomy 4 weeks later. The patient's renal cell carcinoma had clear cell pathology. The receptor's source is a middle-aged man with renal cell carcinoma. The rearrangement links TRBV2 to TRBJ2-5, with D possibly matching TRBD2 (5 bases). The closer fit of TRBJ2-7 to the DNA end suggests the J call may be wrong. The material sequenced was blood, taken from a patient whose treatment included radiotherapy and nephrectomy. CDR3 in amino acids: CASRTIDYEQYF. The CDR3 nucleotides are TGTGCCAGCAGGACTATTGACTACGAGCAGTACTTC.